The rows below give T cell receptor beta chains drawn from one sample of a study of control samples from healthy donors and cancer patients. The method was immunoSEQ multiplex PCR; TCRdb's version includes in-frame clones alone and lacks a portion of them. The sample lists roughly 180,000 clones, approximately 92% occurring once. Sequenced sample: blood. The origin of the receptors is a woman between 40 and 50 years old in good health. Both conserved end residues are part of each CDR3. D genes are given only for firm matches. Some rows have no size entry. The others give once, few or many, or a class for an expanded clone.

abundance,d_gene,j_gene,v_gene,CDR3nt,CDR3aa
.,TRBD2,TRBJ2-7,TRBV4-1,TGCGCCAGCAGCCACTCCGGGACTAGCGGGGTTAGCTCCTACGAGCAGTACTTC,CASSHSGTSGVSSYEQYF
.,.,TRBJ2-5,TRBV5-4,TGTGCCAGCAGCTTTTCTGGGGGAGAGACCCAGTACTTC,CASSFSGGETQYF
.,.,TRBJ2-7,TRBV24-1,TGTGCCACCAGTGATTTGGATTTCCCCAGGGGGCAGTACTTC,CATSDLDFPRGQYF
.,.,TRBJ1-1,TRBV5-1,TGCGCCAGCAGCGCGGTCGTCAGGGGCGGCACTGAAGCTTTCTTT,CASSAVVRGGTEAFF
.,.,TRBJ2-1,TRBV11-2,TGTGCCAGCAGCACCTACGGTGAGCAGTTCTTC,CASSTYGEQFF
.,.,TRBJ2-7,TRBV25-1,TGTGCCAGCAGTGAAGATGGAAGGGGCCAGTACTTC,CASSEDGRGQYF
few,.,TRBJ1-1,TRBV6-4,TGTGCCAGCAGAATCACGGGGGGGAACACTGAAGCTTTCTTT,CASRITGGNTEAFF
once,.,TRBJ1-6,TRBV5-6,TGTGCCAGCACCAAAACAAATGCCCAGACTCCCCTCCACTTT,CASTKTNAQTPLHF
.,TRBD2,TRBJ2-3,TRBV4-2,TGTGCCAGCAGCCAGACTAGCGGGGGGGCGACAGATACGCAGTATTTT,CASSQTSGGATDTQYF
.,TRBD1,TRBJ2-7,TRBV6-1,TGTGCCAGCAGTGCTAACCCCCGGGACAGGGGGTACTACGAGCAGTACTTC,CASSANPRDRGYYEQYF
.,.,TRBJ1-6,TRBV4-1,TGCGCCAGCAGCCATGGGACCAGCTCCTATAATTCACCCCTCCACTTT,CASSHGTSSYNSPLHF
.,TRBD2,TRBJ2-3,TRBV2,TGTGCCAGCAGGGAATTAACTAGCGGGGGGACAGATACGCAGTATTTT,CASRELTSGGTDTQYF
.,.,TRBJ2-1,TRBV7-9,TGTGCCAGCAGCTTAGGCCACAGCGACCCTAGACGCTACAATGAGCAGTTCTTC,CASSLGHSDPRRYNEQFF
.,.,TRBJ2-2,TRBV4-1,TGCGCCAGCAGCCAAGATACACAGGGGGGGGCCCCCGGGGAGCTGTTTTTT,CASSQDTQGGAPGELFF
.,.,TRBJ2-3,TRBV5-1,TGCGCCATCCTGTGGGGTGGGGGCACAGATACGCAGTATTTT,CAILWGGGTDTQYF
.,TRBD1,TRBJ1-1,TRBV3-1/TRBV3-2,TGTGCCAGCAGCCAAGCCTTCAAGGGCGGGACAGGGCGGTTTACCGCTGAAGCTTTCTTT,CASSQAFKGGTGRFTAEAFF
.,.,TRBJ1-5,TRBV19,TGTGCCAGTAGTATACGTAAGGGGTATTGGCCCCAGCATTTT,CASSIRKGYWPQHF
.,.,TRBJ2-1,TRBV7-9,TGTGCCAGCAGCGTGGTAGGTGAGCAGTTCTTC,CASSVVGEQFF
.,.,TRBJ1-5,TRBV19,TGTGCCACTGAGGGTAGGGTATTCAATCAGCCCCAGCATTTT,CATEGRVFNQPQHF
.,TRBD1,TRBJ1-6,TRBV24-1,TGTGCCGCGAAGGACAGGGTTTCACCCCTCCACTTT,CAAKDRVSPLHF
.,TRBD1,TRBJ1-2,TRBV7-2,TGTGCCAGCAGCCCCCGACAGGGGGACTATGGCTACACCTTC,CASSPRQGDYGYTF
.,TRBD1,TRBJ1-1,TRBV5-4,TGTGCCAGCAGCAATGGACAGGAGAGCCCTGAAGCTTTCTTT,CASSNGQESPEAFF
.,.,TRBJ1-2,TRBV13,TGTGCCAGCGGGGCGTTAGGCTATGGCTACACCTTC,CASGALGYGYTF
.,.,TRBJ2-2,TRBV5-6,TGTGCCAGCAGCCCCACCGGGGCCCCCGGGGAGCTGTTTTTT,CASSPTGAPGELFF
.,TRBD1,TRBJ1-3,TRBV4-1,TGCGCCAGCAGCTCACCGGGACAGTTCTCTGGAAACACCATATATTTT,CASSSPGQFSGNTIYF
.,.,TRBJ1-2,TRBV3-1/TRBV3-2,TGTGCCAGCACCGTATTCGGGGGACGTGATGGCTACACCTTC,CASTVFGGRDGYTF
.,.,TRBJ1-1,TRBV6-6,TGTGCCAGCAGCGGCAACACTGAAGCTTTCTTT,CASSGNTEAFF
.,TRBD2,TRBJ2-3,TRBV5-6,TGTGCCAGCAGACTAGCGGGGGTATTGGATACGCAGTATTTT,CASRLAGVLDTQYF
.,.,TRBJ2-1,TRBV10-3,TGTGCCATCAGTGGGGGGGACAATGAGCAGTTCTTC,CAISGGDNEQFF
.,.,TRBJ1-3,TRBV6-5,TGTGCCAGCAGACCCACTTACTCTGGAAACACCATATATTTT,CASRPTYSGNTIYF
.,TRBD1,TRBJ2-3,TRBV29-1,TGCAGCGTGGGGACAGGGACGGGCCCAGATACGCAGTATTTT,CSVGTGTGPDTQYF
.,.,TRBJ1-1,TRBV4-2,TGTGCCAGCAGCCAAGACATCCGTACTGAAGCTTTCTTT,CASSQDIRTEAFF
.,TRBD2,TRBJ2-3,TRBV3-1/TRBV3-2,TGTGCCAGCAGCCAACTAGCGGGGGGGGGAGATACGCAGTATTTT,CASSQLAGGGDTQYF
.,TRBD2,TRBJ2-2,TRBV5-1,TGCGCCAGCAGCTTCGCGGGGGAAACCACCGGGGAGCTGTTTTTT,CASSFAGETTGELFF
.,.,TRBJ1-2,TRBV28,TGTGCCAGCAGTGCCCCCCCGGGGCGGAGCTATGGCTACACCTTC,CASSAPPGRSYGYTF
.,TRBD1,TRBJ2-7,TRBV18,TGTGCCAGCTCACCACAGAGGACAGGGACGATTGGAGGCTACGAGCAGTACTTC,CASSPQRTGTIGGYEQYF
.,.,TRBJ2-7,TRBV11-2,TGTGCCAGCAGCTTAGATCGGCGAGCCTACGAGCAGTACTTC,CASSLDRRAYEQYF